The T cell receptor (beta chain) described here comes from a study of neoadjuvant anti-PD-1 for oral cavity cancer. Looking at the study overall: Before surgery, most patients got three to four biweekly 3 mg/kg nivolumab doses. General study findings and limits: PBMC Gini-index clonality exceeded responders' in non-responders post-nivolumab.

Regarding this clone: Its antigen is as yet unknown.

Libraries were prepared by immunoSEQ multiplex PCR; TCRdb keeps only in-frame clonotypes and omits some of them. The table shows over 9,500 clones, with roughly 66% occurring only once. CDR1 and CDR2 from the germline V gene are SGHVS and FNYEAQ. There are 15 residues in the CDR3. The V segment lost 2 bases and the J segment 5 bases; nucleotides outside the gene matches: 7. Time point specified: after neoadjuvant nivolumab, at surgical resection. Cohort: HPV-negative, locally advanced oral cavity squamous cell carcinoma patients. This material consisted of PBMCs, taken after nivolumab (anti-PD-1) treatment. The chain couples TRBV7-6 to TRBJ2-7; 9 positions match TRBD2. The receptor was isolated from a person aged 35-79 years with oral cavity squamous cell carcinoma. CDR3 DNA: TGTGCCAGCAGCTTATTCGCGGGAGGGAACCACGAGCAGTACTTC. It yields the protein CASSLFAGGNHEQYF.